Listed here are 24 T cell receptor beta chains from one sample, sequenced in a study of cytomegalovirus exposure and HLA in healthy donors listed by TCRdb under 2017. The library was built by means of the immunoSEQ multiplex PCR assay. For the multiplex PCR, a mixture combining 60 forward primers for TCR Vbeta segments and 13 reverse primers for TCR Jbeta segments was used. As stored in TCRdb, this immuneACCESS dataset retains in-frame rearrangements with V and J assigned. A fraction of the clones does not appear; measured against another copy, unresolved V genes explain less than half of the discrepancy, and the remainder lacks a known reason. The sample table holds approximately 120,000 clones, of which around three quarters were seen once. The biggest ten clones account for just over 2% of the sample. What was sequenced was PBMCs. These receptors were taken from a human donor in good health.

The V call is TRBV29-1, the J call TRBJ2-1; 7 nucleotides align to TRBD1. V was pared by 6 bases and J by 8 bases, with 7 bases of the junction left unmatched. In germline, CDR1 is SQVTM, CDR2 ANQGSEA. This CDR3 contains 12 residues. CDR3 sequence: CSVGDSIYEQFF. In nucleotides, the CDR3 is TGCAGCGTAGGGGACAGTATCTATGAGCAGTTCTTC.

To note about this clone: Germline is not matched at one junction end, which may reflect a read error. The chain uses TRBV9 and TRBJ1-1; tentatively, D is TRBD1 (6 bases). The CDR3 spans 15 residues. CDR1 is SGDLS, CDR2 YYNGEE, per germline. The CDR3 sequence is CASSVGSGASTKAFF. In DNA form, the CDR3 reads TGTGCCAGCAGCGTAGGATCAGGGGCCTCCACTAAAGCTTTCTTT. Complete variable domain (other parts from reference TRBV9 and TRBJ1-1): DSGVTQTPKHLITATGQRVTLRCSPRSGDLSVYWYQQSLDQGLQFLIQYYNGEERAKGNILERFSAQQFPDLHSELNLSSLELGDSALYFCASSVGSGASTKAFFGQGTRLTVV.

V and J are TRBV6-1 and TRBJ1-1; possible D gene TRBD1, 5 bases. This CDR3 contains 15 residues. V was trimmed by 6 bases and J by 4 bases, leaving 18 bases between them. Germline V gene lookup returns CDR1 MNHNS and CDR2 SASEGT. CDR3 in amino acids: CASSPVGGGSTEAFF. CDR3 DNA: TGTGCCAGCAGCCCCGTGGGGGGAGGTAGCACTGAAGCTTTCTTT.

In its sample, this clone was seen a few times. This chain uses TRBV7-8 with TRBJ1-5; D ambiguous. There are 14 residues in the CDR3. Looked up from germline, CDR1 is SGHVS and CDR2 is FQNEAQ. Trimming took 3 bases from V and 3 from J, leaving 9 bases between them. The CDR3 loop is CASSFELPNQPQHF. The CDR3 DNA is TGTGCCAGCAGCTTCGAGTTGCCCAATCAGCCCCAGCATTTT.

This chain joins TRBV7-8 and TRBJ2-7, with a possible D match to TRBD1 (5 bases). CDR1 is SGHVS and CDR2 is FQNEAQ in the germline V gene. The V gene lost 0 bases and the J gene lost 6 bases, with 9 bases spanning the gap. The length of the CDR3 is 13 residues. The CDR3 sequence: CASSLAGASEQYF. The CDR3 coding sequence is TGTGCCAGCAGCTTAGCAGGGGCTAGCGAGCAGTACTTC. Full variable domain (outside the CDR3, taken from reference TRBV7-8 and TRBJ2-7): GAGVSQSPRYKVAKRGQDVALRCDPISGHVSLFWYQQALGQGPEFLTYFQNEAQLDKSGLPSDRFFAERPEGSVSTLKIQRTQQEDSAVYLCASSLAGASEQYFGPGTRLTVT.

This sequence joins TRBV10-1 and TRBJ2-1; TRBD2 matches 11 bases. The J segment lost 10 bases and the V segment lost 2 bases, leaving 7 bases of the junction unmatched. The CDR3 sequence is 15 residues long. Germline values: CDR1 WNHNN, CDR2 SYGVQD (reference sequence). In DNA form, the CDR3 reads TGCGCCAGCAGTGAGGAACTAGCGGGAGTTGGGGAGCAGTTCTTC. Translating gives CASSEELAGVGEQFF.

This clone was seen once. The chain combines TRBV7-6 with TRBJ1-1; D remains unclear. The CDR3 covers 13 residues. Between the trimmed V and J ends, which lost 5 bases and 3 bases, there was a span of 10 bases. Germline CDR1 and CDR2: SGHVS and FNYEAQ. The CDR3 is CASSPQLHTEAFF. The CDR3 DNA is TGTGCCAGCAGCCCTCAGTTGCACACTGAAGCTTTCTTT.

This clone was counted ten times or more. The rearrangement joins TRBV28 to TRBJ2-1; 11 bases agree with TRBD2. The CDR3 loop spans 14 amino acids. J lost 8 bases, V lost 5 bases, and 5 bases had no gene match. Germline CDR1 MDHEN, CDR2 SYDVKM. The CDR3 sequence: CASSASGRLDEQFF. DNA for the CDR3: TGTGCCAGCAGTGCTAGCGGGAGGTTGGATGAGCAGTTCTTC.

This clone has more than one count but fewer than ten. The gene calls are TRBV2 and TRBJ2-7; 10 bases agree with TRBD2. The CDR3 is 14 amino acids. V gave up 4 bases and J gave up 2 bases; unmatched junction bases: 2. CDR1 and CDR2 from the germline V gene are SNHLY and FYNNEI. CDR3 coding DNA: TGTGCCAGCAGTGGTGGACTAGCGGCCTACGAGCAGTACTTC. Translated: CASSGGLAAYEQYF. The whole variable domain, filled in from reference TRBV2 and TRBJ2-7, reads EPEVTQTPSHQVTQMGQEVILRCVPISNHLYFYWYRQILGQKVEFLVSFYNNEISEKSEIFDDQFSVERPDGSNFTLKIRSTKLEDSAMYFCASSGGLAAYEQYFGPGTRLTVT.

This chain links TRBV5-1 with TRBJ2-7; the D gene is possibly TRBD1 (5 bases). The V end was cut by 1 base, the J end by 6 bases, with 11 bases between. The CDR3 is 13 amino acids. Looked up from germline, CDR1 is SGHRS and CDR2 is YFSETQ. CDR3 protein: CASSLHAGFEQYF. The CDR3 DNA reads TGCGCCAGCAGCTTGCACGCAGGGTTCGAGCAGTACTTC.

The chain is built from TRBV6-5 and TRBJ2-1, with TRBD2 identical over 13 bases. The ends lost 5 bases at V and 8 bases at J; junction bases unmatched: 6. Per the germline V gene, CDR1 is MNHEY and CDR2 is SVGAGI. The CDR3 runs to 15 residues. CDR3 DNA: TGTGCCAGCAGTCCACTAGCGGGGGGGCGGGATGAGCAGTTCTTC. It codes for CASSPLAGGRDEQFF.

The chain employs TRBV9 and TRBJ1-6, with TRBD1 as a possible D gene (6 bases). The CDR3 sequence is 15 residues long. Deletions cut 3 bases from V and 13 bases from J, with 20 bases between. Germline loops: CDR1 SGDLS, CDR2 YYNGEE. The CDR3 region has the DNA TGTGCCAGCAGCGGGACGGGGGGCCGTCGGTTGCCCCTCCACTTT. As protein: CASSGTGGRRLPLHF. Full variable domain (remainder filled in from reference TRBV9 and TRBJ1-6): DSGVTQTPKHLITATGQRVTLRCSPRSGDLSVYWYQQSLDQGLQFLIQYYNGEERAKGNILERFSAQQFPDLHSELNLSSLELGDSALYFCASSGTGGRRLPLHFGNGTRLTVT.

The CDR3 coding sequence is TGTGCCAGCAGTGAAGTGCTAGCGGGGGGGACAGATACGCAGTATTTT. It encodes CASSEVLAGGTDTQYF. The J gene is TRBJ2-3, the V gene TRBV6-1, with 12 bases that match TRBD2. J was trimmed by 3 bases and V by 1 base; bases with no gene match: 2. In germline, CDR1 is MNHNS, CDR2 SASEGT. The CDR3 contains 16 residues.

CDR3 region: CASSLDIQPQHF. The CDR3 DNA is TGTGCCAGCAGCTTAGATATCCAGCCCCAGCATTTT. The rearrangement uses TRBV7-9 and TRBJ1-5; D not resolved. The CDR3 is 12 amino acids. Germline V gene data show CDR1 as SEHNR and CDR2 as FQNEAQ (reference sequence). V was trimmed by 1 base and J by 7 bases, leaving 5 bases between them.

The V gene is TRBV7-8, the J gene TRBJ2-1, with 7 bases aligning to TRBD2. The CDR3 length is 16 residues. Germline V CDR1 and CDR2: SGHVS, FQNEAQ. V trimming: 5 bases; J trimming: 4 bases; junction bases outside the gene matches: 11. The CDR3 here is CASSTRGGGIYNEQFF. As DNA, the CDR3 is TGTGCCAGCAGCACAAGGGGCGGGGGAATATACAATGAGCAGTTCTTC.

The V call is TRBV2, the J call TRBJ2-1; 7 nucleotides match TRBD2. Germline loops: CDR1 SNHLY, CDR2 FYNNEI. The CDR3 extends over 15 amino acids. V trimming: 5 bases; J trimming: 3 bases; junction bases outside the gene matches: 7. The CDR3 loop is CASSLMTSYYNEQFF. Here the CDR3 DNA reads TGTGCCAGCAGTCTTATGACTAGCTACTACAATGAGCAGTTCTTC.

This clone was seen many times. Here the CDR3 reads CASSDEGLAGEEQFF. The CDR3 DNA is TGTGCCAGCAGTGATGAGGGACTAGCGGGGGAGGAGCAGTTCTTC. The rearrangement uses TRBV6-4 and TRBJ2-1, with 14 bases identical to TRBD2. Per germline, CDR1 MRHNA and CDR2 SNTAGT. The CDR3 is made up of 15 amino acids. The ends lost 3 bases at V and 10 bases at J; junction bases unmatched: 5.

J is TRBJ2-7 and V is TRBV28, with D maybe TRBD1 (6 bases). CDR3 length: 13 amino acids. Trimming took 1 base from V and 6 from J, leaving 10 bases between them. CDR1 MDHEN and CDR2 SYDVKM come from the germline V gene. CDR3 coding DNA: TGTGCCAGCAGTTTATTACAGGGAGTCGAGCAGTACTTC. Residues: CASSLLQGVEQYF.

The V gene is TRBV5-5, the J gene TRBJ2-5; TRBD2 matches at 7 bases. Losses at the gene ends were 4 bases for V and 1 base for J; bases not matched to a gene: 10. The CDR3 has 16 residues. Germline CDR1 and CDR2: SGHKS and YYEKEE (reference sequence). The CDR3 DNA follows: TGTGCCAGCAGCAAATCCCTAGCGGAGGCCCAAGAGACCCAGTACTTC. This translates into CASSKSLAEAQETQYF.

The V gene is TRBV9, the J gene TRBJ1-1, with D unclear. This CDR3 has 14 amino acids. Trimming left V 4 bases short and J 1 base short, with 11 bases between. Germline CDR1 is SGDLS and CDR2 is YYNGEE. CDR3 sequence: CASSPRRENTEAFF. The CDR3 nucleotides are TGTGCCAGCAGCCCCCGACGGGAGAACACTGAAGCTTTCTTT.

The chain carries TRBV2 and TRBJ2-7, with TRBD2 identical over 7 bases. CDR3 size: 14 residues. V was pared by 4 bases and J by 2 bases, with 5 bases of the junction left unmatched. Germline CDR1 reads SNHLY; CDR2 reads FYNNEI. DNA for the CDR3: TGTGCCAGCAGTGGTAGCGGGCCTCCCTACGAGCAGTACTTC. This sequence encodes CASSGSGPPYEQYF.

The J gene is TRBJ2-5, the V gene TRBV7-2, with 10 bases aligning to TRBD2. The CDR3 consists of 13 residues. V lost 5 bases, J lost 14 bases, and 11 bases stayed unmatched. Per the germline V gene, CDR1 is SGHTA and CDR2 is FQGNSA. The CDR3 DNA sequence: TGTGCCAGCAGCCCGCAACTAGCGGGGCCACCATACTTC. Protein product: CASSPQLAGPPYF.

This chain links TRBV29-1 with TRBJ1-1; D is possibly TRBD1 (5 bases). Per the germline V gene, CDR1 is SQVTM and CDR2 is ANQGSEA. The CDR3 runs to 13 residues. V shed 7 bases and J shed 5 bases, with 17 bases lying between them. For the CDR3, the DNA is TGCAGCGGATACGACCGTCGGGGGACTGAAGCTTTCTTT. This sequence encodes CSGYDRRGTEAFF.

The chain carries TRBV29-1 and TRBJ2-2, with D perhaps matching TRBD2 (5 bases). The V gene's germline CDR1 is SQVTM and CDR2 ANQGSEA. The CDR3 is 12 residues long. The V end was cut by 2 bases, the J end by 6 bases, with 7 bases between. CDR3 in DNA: TGCAGCGTTGAACCCGGGGCCGGGGAGCTGTTTTTT. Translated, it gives CSVEPGAGELFF.